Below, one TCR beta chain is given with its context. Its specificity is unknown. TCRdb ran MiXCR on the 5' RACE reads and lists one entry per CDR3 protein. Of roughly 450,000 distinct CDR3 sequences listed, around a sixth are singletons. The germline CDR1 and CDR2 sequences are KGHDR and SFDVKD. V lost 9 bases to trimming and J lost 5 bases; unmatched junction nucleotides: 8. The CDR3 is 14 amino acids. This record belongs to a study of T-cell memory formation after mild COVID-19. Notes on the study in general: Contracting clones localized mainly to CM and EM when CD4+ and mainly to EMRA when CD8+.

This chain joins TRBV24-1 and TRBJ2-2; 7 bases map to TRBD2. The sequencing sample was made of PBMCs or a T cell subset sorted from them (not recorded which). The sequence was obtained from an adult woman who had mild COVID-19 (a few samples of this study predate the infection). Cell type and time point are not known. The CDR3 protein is CATEGRVETGELFF. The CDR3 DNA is TGTGCCACCGAAGGGAGGGTAGAGACCGGGGAGCTGTTTTTT.